The T cell receptor beta chain under discussion was sequenced for a study of T cell repertoires in cytomegalovirus infection. Study context: Indicated by public TCR beta signatures were CMV infection and matching HLA type.

This clonotype was observed many times. As yet, its antigen is unknown. TCRdb passed the reads through MiXCR, listing each CDR3 protein once. The sample includes roughly 500,000 distinct CDR3 sequences, approximately 15% of them seen just once. General observations from the study: Carriers of CMV and the relevant HLA type were discriminated by public TCR beta frequency. It was HLA-C-restricted CMV-specific TCR beta clonotypes that dominated the response ex vivo.

The sequencing input was CD8+ T cells from PBMCs. This TCR derives from a human donor in good health (CMV status not recorded). Some clones in this sample may be carry-over from other donors' samples.

CDR3 in DNA: TGTGCCAGCAGCTCCCAATCCCCATCAGCCTCCTACGAGCAGTACTTC. It yields the protein CASSSQSPSASYEQYF. The genes are TRBV7-9 and TRBJ2-7; D is unclear. Germline V CDR1 and CDR2: SEHNR, FQNEAQ (reference sequence). The V gene lost 4 bases and the J gene lost 0 bases, with 16 bases spanning the gap. This CDR3 is built from 16 residues. Looking up the rest from reference TRBV7-9 and TRBJ2-7 gives the full variable domain: DTGVSQNPRHKITKRGQNVTFRCDPISEHNRLYWYRQTLGQGPEFLTYFQNEAQLEKSRLLSDRFSAERPKGSFSTLEIQRTEQGDSAMYLCASSSQSPSASYEQYFGPGTRLTVT.